This T cell receptor beta chain was captured in a study of cytomegalovirus exposure and HLA in healthy donors (dated by TCRdb to 2017 to 2019). General notes on the study: According to an earlier analysis of 587 of the donors, about 170 million T cells yielded roughly 110 million unique TCR beta sequences and about 300 Gb of sequence data. A later genetic analysis took genome-wide SNP genotypes for about three fifths of the 666 donors and used that subset as a discovery cohort. Four or five DR-DQ haplotypes were treated as single units for association and clustering because of strong linkage in the cohort. To predict cytomegalovirus infection status, the study brought together high-throughput TCR immunosequencing, statistical association of individual TCRs with disease status, and machine learning. The number of typed donors differed by locus: roughly 629-640 for A, B, C, DRB1 and DQB1; roughly 510 for DQA1; 606 for DPA1; and about 470 for DPB1. Rather than using new phenotypic data, the later analysis identified candidate immune exposures from TCR beta sequences and from how often those sequences occurred across donors. In addition to the first cohort of 500 to 850 subjects, a separate validation cohort of 120 different subjects was used. The study profiled the T cell repertoires of around 700 subjects by immunosequencing and related them to cytomegalovirus serostatus. The aim of the study was to test whether cataloging public T cell receptors could identify signatures of past pathogen exposure. About 280 gigabases of sequencing data and roughly 81 million unique TCR sequences made up an early release that covered several hundred HLA-typed donors. A later analysis re-analyzed previously published TCR beta repertoires from 600 to 850 donors and added high-resolution HLA genotyping to study TCR occurrence patterns. All discovery cohort repertoires had been generated on a single sequencing platform. Donor age, sex, ethnicity and CMV serostatus were compiled together with the repertoire data. Class I and class II HLA loci were covered by the typing at four-digit resolution. To decide whether each TCR beta V gene segment behaved as functional or pseudogenic, an earlier analysis of fewer than 750 of the donors relied on high-throughput TCR beta sequencing. On average, around 230,000 unique TCR beta nucleotide sequences were sequenced per donor among about 400 genotyped donors of the cohort, with around 19% of those sequences being non-productive. The genetic ancestry cluster associated with self-reported Caucasian donors included over 65% of the roughly 400 genotyped donors. Paper-wide results and their limitations: A later analysis found that HLA-associated TCR beta chains were more clonally expanded and had lower generation probabilities than equally common non-associated chains. A further reported finding was that TCR beta sequences accurately predicted the HLA-A and HLA-B alleles for most subjects in the first cohort. Cytomegalovirus status was reported to be diagnosed by the classifier with high specificity and sensitivity in both the original and validation cohorts. Most CMV-associated TCR beta chains appeared to be HLA-restricted in a later analysis, and the HLA associations seemed to be driven largely by CMV exposure. Strong co-occurrence of HLA alleles, especially DR and DQ, made assigning TCR associations to individual alleles difficult. Because the 87-base-pair reads could not distinguish some IMGT-functional V segments, including TRBV6-2 and TRBV6-3, those segments were excluded. Correlated functional status among segregating V segments might be attributable to linkage disequilibrium, but an unknown experimental factor could not be ruled out. A total of 164 TCR beta chains were listed by the study as associated with cytomegalovirus. In a later analysis, some 18,000 TCR beta sequences were associated with specific HLA alleles at a false discovery rate of 0.05. A cluster of highly shared sequence variants was judged likely to be a technical artifact of the sequencing pipeline. A later analysis found that TCR association rates varied across HLA loci, with DRB1 alleles showing the most associated TCRs and HLA-C alleles the fewest. The earlier analysis of a few hundred of the donors excluded over 15 rarely observed V segments, including chromosome 9 orphons, because counts were too low. In vitro tests confirmed that a few of the cytomegalovirus-associated TCR beta chains recognize cytomegalovirus antigens. Because some donors lacked HLA typing at each locus, the association tests relied only on the typed subset. CMV serostatus was the only immune exposure information available for the cohort. In an earlier analysis of over 550 of the donors, most TCR beta V segments were observed in productive rearrangements about 90% or about 30% of the time, broadly matching IMGT annotations. Compared with the roughly 670-donor mean, donors in an Asian-associated ancestry cluster had fewer N-insertions in productive TCRs, according to a later genetic analysis. Sequencing depth was assumed to be roughly uniform across donors in the presence/absence analyses, though that assumption may not hold. V-gene and J-gene trimming of TCR beta chains was associated with a missense DCLRE1C variant in a later genetic analysis, and the association was replicated in an independent cohort. This cohort had only TCR beta chains sequenced, and the lack of alpha or paired-chain data limited which features could be detected. Most TCR sequences were observed very rarely across donors, whereas some public TCRs were present in many individuals. According to the authors, the approach could potentially be generalized to other disease states and immunological phenotypes. In a later analysis, several top co-occurrence clusters were reported to appear linked to parvovirus B19, influenza, CMV and Epstein-Barr virus.

The CDR3 runs 11 residues from the cysteine to the phenylalanine. Of all the DNA, just the CDR3 is kept, 33 bases in frame from base 1. In the germline V gene, CDR1 corresponds to SQVTM and CDR2 to ANQGSEA. V is reduced by 4 bases and J by 1 base, leaving a spacing of 4 bases between them. A remark on this clone: The antigen it recognizes is unknown. The record has no base qualities; no much larger clone is one base away.

Libraries were built with the immunoSEQ multiplex PCR assay. The multiplex PCR relied on a mix of 60 forward primers for TCR Vbeta segments and 13 reverse primers for TCR Jbeta segments. The CDR3 region of rearranged TCR beta genes was amplified from genomic DNA with a multiplex PCR assay. The Illumina HiSeq System was used to sequence the amplified TCR beta libraries as 87-base-pair reads. In the source study's methods: In a later analysis, tens of millions of unique TCR beta chains were counted across the approximately 620 repertoires, and roughly 11 million of these chains were shared by at least two donors. A nearest-neighbor algorithm error-corrected the raw reads and collapsed the reads into unique sequences, merging closely related sequences to remove PCR and sequencing errors. V, D and J gene segments were assigned by aligning CDR3 sequences to IMGT reference sequences. Each retained sequence needed at least a six-nucleotide match to both a V gene segment and a J gene segment. A rearrangement was called productive if the CDR3 had no stop codons and remained in frame with V and J, and every other rearrangement was called non-productive. CDR3 was defined according to IMGT convention as the region running from the second conserved V-encoded cysteine to the conserved J-encoded phenylalanine. The earlier analysis of about 620 of the donors excluded sequences that lacked an unambiguous match to a single V gene segment. In an earlier analysis of 500 to 750 of the donors, V segments were called functional above 56.7% productive rearrangements and were called segregating when the between-donor standard deviation exceeded 5%. To diagnose cytomegalovirus status from the catalog of TCR beta chain sequences, a statistical classification framework was built. In a later analysis, TCR nucleotide sequences were compared against IMGT/GENE-DB human TR gene sequences so that V and J genes could be assigned. In a later analysis, CDR3 sequences and most-parsimonious VDJ recombination scenarios were assigned using the TCRdist pipeline. In a later analysis, each TCR beta chain was defined by its CDR3 amino acid sequence together with its V-gene family, and reads lacking a unique V-gene family were excluded. As a way to deal with suspected cross-contamination and a sequencing artifact, a later analysis dropped approximately 570 nucleotide sequences that were highly shared and had low generation probability. In a later analysis, a clonal expansion index was calculated for each public chain from normalized within-repertoire ranks of inferred template counts. In a later analysis, generation probabilities were computed using a VDJ recombination model fitted to out-of-frame rearrangements, and the results were checked against IGoR. A later analysis scored TCR-TCR, TCR-HLA and TCR-CMV co-occurrence with hypergeometric tests, applying a repertoire-size bias correction to TCR pairs. In a later analysis, false discovery rates were estimated by permuting HLA or CMV assignments 20 times. In a later analysis, co-occurring TCRs were grouped using DBSCAN, with TCRdist sequence similarity added in when clustering inside HLA-allele-positive subsets. Repertoires with fewer than 30,000 or more than 120,000 public chains were left out of co-occurrence clustering, as were a handful of repertoires with anomalous nucleotide sharing. In its TCRdb copy, this immuneACCESS table keeps in-frame sequences only and misses some clones. Where compared with another copy, unresolved V genes explain less than half of these, and the others have no known cause. That table is the source of V, J and clone size, and D and trimming were worked out from the DNA. The sample contains about 130,000 clones, about 74% of them found a single time. Clones ranked in the top ten supply about 4.4% of the sample.

The cohort was made up of roughly 670 healthy bone marrow donors. All cohort members were sampled while nominally healthy, although unrecorded immune exposures were likely present. The donor tested CMV seropositive and was one of the 289 seropositive cohort members. A peripheral blood sample was provided by each donor, and peripheral blood mononuclear cells were used for TCR beta sequencing. Genomic DNA was extracted from the blood cell samples with the Qiagen DNeasy Blood Extraction Kit. The clonotype comes from a woman in her 50s in good health and CMV-seropositive. Sequenced input: PBMCs. The V and J genes are TRBV29-1 and TRBJ1-2; the D gene identity is not certain. CDR3 sequence: CSVGYNYGYTF. The DNA reads TGCAGCGTTGGTTATAACTATGGCTACACCTTC.